This T cell receptor (beta chain) came from a study of T cell responses to AZD1222 COVID-19 vaccine. Clones were read by immunoSEQ multiplex PCR, and TCRdb kept only the in-frame ones, dropping some. The sample has around 100,000 clones, around 84% seen once. As for this clone: Antigen: not known.

With 1 base removed from V and 0 bases from J, the gap between germline ends came to 7 bases. The CDR3 covers 14 residues. In germline, CDR1 is MNHEY, CDR2 SVGEGT. Study results and caveats: Sampling that yielded the repertoires occurred only after the peak T cell response. Among AZD1222 vaccinees, only six or seven were seropositive at baseline. Mostly white British, mostly female donors; authors suggested clonal diversity may be underestimated.

Sequences were derived from peripheral blood, sampled on day 0 of AZD1222 vaccination. The TCR sequence derives from an adult in good health. V gene TRBV6-2 or TRBV6-3 combines with J gene TRBJ2-7; no clear D. Here the CDR3 DNA reads TGTGCCAGCAGTTACTTCGGCGACTCCTACGAGCAGTACTTC. As protein: CASSYFGDSYEQYF.